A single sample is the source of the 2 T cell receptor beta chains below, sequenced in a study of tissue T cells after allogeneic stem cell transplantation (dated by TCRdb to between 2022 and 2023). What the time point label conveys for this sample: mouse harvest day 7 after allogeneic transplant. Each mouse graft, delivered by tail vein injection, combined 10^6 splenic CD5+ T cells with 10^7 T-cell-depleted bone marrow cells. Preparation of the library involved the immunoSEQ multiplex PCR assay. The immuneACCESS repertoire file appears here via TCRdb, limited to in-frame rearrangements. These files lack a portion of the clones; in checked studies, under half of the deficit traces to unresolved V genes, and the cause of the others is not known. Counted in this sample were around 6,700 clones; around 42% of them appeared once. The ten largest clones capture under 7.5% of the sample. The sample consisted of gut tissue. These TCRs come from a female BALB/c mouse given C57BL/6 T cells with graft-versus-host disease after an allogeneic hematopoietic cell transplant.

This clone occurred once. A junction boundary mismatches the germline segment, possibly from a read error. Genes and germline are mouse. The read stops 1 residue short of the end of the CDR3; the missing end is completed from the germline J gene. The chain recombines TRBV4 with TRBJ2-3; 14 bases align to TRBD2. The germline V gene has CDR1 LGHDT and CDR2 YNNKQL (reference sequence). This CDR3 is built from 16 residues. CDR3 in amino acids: CASSFRDWGGAGTLYF. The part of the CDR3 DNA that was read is TGTGCCAGCAGCTTCCGGGACTGGGGGGGCGCAGGAACGCTGTAT.

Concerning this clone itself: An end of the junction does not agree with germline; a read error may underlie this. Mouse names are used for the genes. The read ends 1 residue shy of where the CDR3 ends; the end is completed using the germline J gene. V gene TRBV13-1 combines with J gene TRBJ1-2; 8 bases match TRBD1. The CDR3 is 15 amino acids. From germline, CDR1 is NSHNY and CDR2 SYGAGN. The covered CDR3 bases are TGTGCCAGCGGTGATGCCTACAGGGGGAACTCCGACTACACC. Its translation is CASGDAYRGNSDYT. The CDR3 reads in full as CASGDAYRGNSDYTF.